This T cell receptor (beta chain) was identified during a study of T-cell reconstitution after alpha-beta-depleted transplantation in children. This sample's TCRbeta library carried unique molecular identifier barcodes. MiXCR, run by TCRdb on the PCR reads, gives a single entry per CDR3 protein. The sample shows 350,000 to 400,000 distinct CDR3 sequences, roughly 21% of them seen only once. V was clipped by 2 bases and J by 9 bases, with 11 bases between them. This CDR3 is 13 amino acids long. Germline V gene sequence: CDR1 SEHNR, CDR2 FQNEAQ (reference sequence). This sample comprised PBMCs from the stem cell graft donor, obtained from the stem cell graft. This clonotype was obtained from a human donor who donated a stem cell graft to a child with acute myeloid leukemia. V and J are TRBV7-9 and TRBJ2-1; no firm D call. The CDR3 DNA follows: TGTGCCAGCAGCTTACCTCCCAGGATTGAGCAGTTCTTC. The encoded protein is CASSLPPRIEQFF.